This T cell receptor (beta chain) was observed in a study of T cells in localized non-small cell lung cancer. This CDR3 contains 18 residues. Germline-derived CDR1 and CDR2 are LNHNV and YYDKDF (reference sequence). Losses at the gene ends were 0 bases for V and 0 bases for J; bases not matched to a gene: 2. This clone occurred a few times. Antigen unknown. Data came from immunoSEQ multiplex PCR; TCRdb stores just in-frame clones and leaves some out. This sample has under 15,000 clones, with about 86% found just once. Study findings and constraints: Among the top 100 tumor clones, a median about 52 appeared in adjacent lung. The study found T cell clonality highest in uninvolved adjacent lung, above tumor.

The V call is TRBV15, the J call TRBJ2-7, with TRBD2 matching 16 bases. The sequenced sample was peripheral blood, obtained before any cancer treatment. This TCR came from a male donor at least 60 years old with stage I lung adenocarcinoma. In DNA form, the CDR3 reads TGTGCCACCAGCAGAGAGGGACTAGCGGGAGGGAGCTCCTACGAGCAGTACTTC. Protein: CATSREGLAGGSSYEQYF.